This T cell receptor (beta chain) was identified during a study of blood T cells in healthy people across ages. Primers used in a second PCR of roughly 7 to 12 cycles were a sample-barcoded 5' primer and a J-beta primer mix. A single record per CDR3 protein comes from TCRdb applying MiXCR to the 5' RACE reads. Here the sample spans just under 550,000 distinct CDR3 sequences, around 24% being singletons. Every donor contributed roughly 10 milliliters of peripheral blood by blood draw. At least 6.5 million PBMCs were isolated per sample. The data also belong to a second study, concerning T cells of mothers and their children. That source notes: Extraction yielded RNA that went, in full, into cDNA synthesis at around 1.6 ug per 15 ul. Each child gave approximately 3.2 million TCR beta CDR3 reads (each mother, over 8.5 million).

The origin of this receptor is a boy between 5 and 17 years old in good health. Sequenced: blood.

CDR3 region: CASSLLIPRETQYF. The DNA of the CDR3 is TGTGCCAGCAGCTTGCTGATACCCAGGGAGACCCAGTACTTC. This rearrangement joins TRBV5-5 to TRBJ2-5; D is ambiguous. The V gene's germline CDR1 is SGHKS and CDR2 YYEKEE (reference sequence). Trimming pared 1 base from V and 5 bases from J, leaving 12 bases between. CDR3 length: 14 residues.